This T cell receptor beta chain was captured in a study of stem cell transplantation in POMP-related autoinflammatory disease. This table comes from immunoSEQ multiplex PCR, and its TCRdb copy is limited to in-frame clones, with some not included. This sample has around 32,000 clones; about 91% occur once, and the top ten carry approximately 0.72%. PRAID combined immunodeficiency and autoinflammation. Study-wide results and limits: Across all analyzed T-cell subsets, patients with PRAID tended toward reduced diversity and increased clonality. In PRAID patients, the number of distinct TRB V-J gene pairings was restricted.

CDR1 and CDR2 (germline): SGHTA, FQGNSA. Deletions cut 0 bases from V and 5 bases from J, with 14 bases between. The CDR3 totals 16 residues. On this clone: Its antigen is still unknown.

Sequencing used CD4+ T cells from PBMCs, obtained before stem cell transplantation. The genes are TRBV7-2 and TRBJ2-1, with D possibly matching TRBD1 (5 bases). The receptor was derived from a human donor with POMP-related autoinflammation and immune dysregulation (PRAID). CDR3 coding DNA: TGTGCCAGCAGCTTAGCGGTTCAGGGTGGCCACAATGAGCAGTTCTTC. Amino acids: CASSLAVQGGHNEQFF.